Below, one T cell receptor (beta chain) is given with its context. Its specificity is not known. BIOMED2 TRB-A/B primer pools were used in multiplex TRB PCR. Each CDR3 protein is one row after TCRdb ran MiXCR on the multiplex PCR reads. The table records several thousand distinct CDR3 sequences, around 24% of them present only once. The record originates from a study of T and B cells in COVID-19 patients. Overall study findings and caveats: In COVID-19 patients, T cell receptor beta variable and joining gene use was reportedly strongly skewed. Exclusive to the recovered cohort were some 2,500 TCR clusters, 30 to 40 of them with low generation probability. Few blood samples existed from mildly ill patients during symptoms or early in severe cases.

J lost 4 bases, V lost 7 bases, and 5 bases had no gene match. In germline, CDR1 is MNHNY, CDR2 SVGAGI (reference sequence). The CDR3 runs 14 residues. Blood genomic DNA input for TRB amplification was about 250-550 ng. The sequencing sample was made of blood. This chain connects TRBV6-6 to TRBJ2-2; 8 bases agree with TRBD1. The clonotype comes from a human donor with active COVID-19. The CDR3, as DNA: TGTGCCAGCAACCGACAGGGGATCACCGGGGAGCTGTTTTTT. This codes for CASNRQGITGELFF.